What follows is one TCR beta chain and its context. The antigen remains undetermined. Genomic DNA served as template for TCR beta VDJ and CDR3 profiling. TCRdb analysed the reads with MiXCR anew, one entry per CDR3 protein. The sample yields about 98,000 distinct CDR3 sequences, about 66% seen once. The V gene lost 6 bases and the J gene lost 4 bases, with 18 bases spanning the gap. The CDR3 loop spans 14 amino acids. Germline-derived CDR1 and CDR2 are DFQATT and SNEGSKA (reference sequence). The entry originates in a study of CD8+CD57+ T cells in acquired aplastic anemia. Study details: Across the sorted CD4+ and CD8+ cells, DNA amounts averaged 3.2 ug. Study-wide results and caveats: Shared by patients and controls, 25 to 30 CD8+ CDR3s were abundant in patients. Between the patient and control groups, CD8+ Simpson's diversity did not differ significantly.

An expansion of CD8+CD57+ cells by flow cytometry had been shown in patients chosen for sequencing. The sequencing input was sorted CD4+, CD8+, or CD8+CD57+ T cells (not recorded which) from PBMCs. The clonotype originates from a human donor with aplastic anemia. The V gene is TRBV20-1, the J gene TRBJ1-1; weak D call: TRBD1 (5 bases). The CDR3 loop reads CSAPHVGGVTEAFF. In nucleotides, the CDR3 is TGCAGTGCCCCCCACGTGGGAGGGGTCACTGAAGCTTTCTTT.